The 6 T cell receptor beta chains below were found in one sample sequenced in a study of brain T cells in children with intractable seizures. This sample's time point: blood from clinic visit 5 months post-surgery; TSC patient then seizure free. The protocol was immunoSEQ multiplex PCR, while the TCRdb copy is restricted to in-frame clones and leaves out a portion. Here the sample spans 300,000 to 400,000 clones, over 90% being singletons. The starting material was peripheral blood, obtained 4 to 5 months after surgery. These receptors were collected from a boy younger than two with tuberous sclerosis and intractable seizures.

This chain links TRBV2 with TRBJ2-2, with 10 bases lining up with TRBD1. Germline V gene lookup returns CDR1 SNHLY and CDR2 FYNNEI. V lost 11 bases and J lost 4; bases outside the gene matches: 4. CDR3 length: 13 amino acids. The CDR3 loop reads CAAGTGATGELFF. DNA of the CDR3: TGTGCCGCCGGGACAGGGGCCACCGGGGAGCTGTTTTTT.

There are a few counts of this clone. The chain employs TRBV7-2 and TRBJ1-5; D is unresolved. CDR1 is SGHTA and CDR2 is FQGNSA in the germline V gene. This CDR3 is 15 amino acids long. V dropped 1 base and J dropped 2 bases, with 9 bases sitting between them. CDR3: CASSLGGVGNQPQHF. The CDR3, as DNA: TGTGCCAGCAGCTTAGGCGGGGTCGGCAATCAGCCCCAGCATTTT.

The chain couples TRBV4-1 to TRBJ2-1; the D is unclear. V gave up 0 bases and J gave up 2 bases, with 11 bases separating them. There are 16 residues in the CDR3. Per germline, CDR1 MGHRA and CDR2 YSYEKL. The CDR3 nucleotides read TGCGCCAGCAGCCAAGAAGGACCGGGTCCCTACAATGAGCAGTTCTTC. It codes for CASSQEGPGPYNEQFF.

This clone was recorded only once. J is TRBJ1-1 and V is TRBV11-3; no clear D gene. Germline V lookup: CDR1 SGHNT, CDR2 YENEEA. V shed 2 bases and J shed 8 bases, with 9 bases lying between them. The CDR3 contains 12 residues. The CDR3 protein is CASSLYDGEAFF. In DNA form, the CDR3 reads TGTGCCAGCAGCTTATATGATGGGGAAGCTTTCTTT.

The CDR3 loop reads CASSHFPLPWTSGGASDTGELFF. In DNA, the CDR3 is TGTGCCAGCAGCCACTTCCCCCTCCCATGGACTAGCGGGGGGGCCAGTGATACCGGGGAGCTGTTTTTT. The chain is built from TRBV4-2 and TRBJ2-2, with 15 positions matching TRBD2. Germline CDR1 LGHNA, CDR2 YNFKEQ. The J segment lost 5 bases and the V segment lost 3 bases, leaving 22 bases of the junction unmatched. The length of the CDR3 is 23 residues.

The CDR3 bases are TGTGCCAGCAGCACCTCAACAGGGTTAATCGGTGAGCAGTTCTTC. It yields the protein CASSTSTGLIGEQFF. The chain is built from TRBV7-9 and TRBJ2-1; tentatively, D is TRBD1 (6 bases). V shed 5 bases and J shed 9 bases, with 20 bases lying between them. The V gene's germline CDR1 is SEHNR and CDR2 FQNEAQ (reference sequence). There are 15 residues in the CDR3.